The 29 T cell receptor beta chains given below trace back to one sample, sequenced in a study of CD8 T cells in ankylosing spondylitis. Study-wide results and caveats: A TCR beta motif of 7 or 8 highly homologous variants appeared characteristic of ankylosing spondylitis blood.

Their target antigens are unknown. TCRdb fed the 5' RACE reads into MiXCR, producing one record per CDR3 protein. The sample lists roughly 700,000 distinct CDR3 sequences; 15% to 20% were seen once. The sample comprised blood, either unsorted or a sorted T cell fraction (not recorded which). The receptors were sampled from a male donor with ankylosing spondylitis.

The V and J genes are TRBV27 and TRBJ2-7; TRBD1 matches 8 bases. This CDR3 has 13 residues. Germline CDR1 and CDR2: MNHEY and SMNVEV (reference sequence). The ends lost 6 bases at V and 6 bases at J; junction bases unmatched: 7. The CDR3 sequence: CASSPLTGVEQYF. The DNA for the CDR3 is TGTGCCAGCAGCCCATTGACAGGGGTCGAGCAGTACTTC.

This clonotype has ten or more counts. The chain recombines TRBV5-6 with TRBJ2-7; a possible D gene is TRBD2 (5 bases). V lost 2 bases and J lost 7, with 10 bases in between. This CDR3 has 12 amino acids. Germline CDR1 SGHDT, CDR2 YYEEEE. Written as DNA, the CDR3 is TGTGCCAGCAGCTTTTCTTCGGGGGAGCAGTACTTC. It codes for CASSFSSGEQYF. The variable domain in full, completed from reference TRBV5-6 and TRBJ2-7, reads DAGVTQSPTHLIKTRGQQVTLRCSPKSGHDTVSWYQQALGQGPQFIFQYYEEEERQRGNFPDRFSGHQFPNYSSELNVNALLLGDSALYLCASSFSSGEQYFGPGTRLTVT.

The chain couples TRBV9 to TRBJ2-3; TRBD1 matches at 7 bases. With V trimmed by 4 bases and J by 3 bases, 8 bases remained unmatched. The V gene's germline CDR1 is SGDLS and CDR2 YYNGEE. This CDR3 comprises 15 residues. DNA for the CDR3: TGTGCCAGCAGCTCCCGGACAGGCTTAACAGATACGCAGTATTTT. This gives the protein CASSSRTGLTDTQYF. The whole variable domain, remainder taken from reference TRBV9 and TRBJ2-3, is DSGVTQTPKHLITATGQRVTLRCSPRSGDLSVYWYQQSLDQGLQFLIQYYNGEERAKGNILERFSAQQFPDLHSELNLSSLELGDSALYFCASSSRTGLTDTQYFGPGTRLTVL.

This rearrangement joins TRBV12-3 or TRBV12-4 to TRBJ2-1, with D possibly being TRBD2 (7 bases). V lost 5 bases and J lost 3, with 20 bases in between. The CDR3 covers 17 residues. The CDR3 sequence: CASSPRGKASGYNEQFF. CDR3 DNA: TGTGCCAGCAGTCCAAGGGGGAAGGCTAGCGGCTACAATGAGCAGTTCTTC.

This chain uses TRBV7-8 with TRBJ1-2; D perhaps matches TRBD1 (5 bases). In germline, CDR1 is SGHVS, CDR2 FQNEAQ. Between the trimmed V and J ends, which lost 1 base and 1 base, there was a span of 13 bases. There are 16 residues in the CDR3. As DNA, the CDR3 is TGTGCCAGCAGCTTAGGGTCCCTGGGGGGTAACTATGGCTACACCTTC. It translates to CASSLGSLGGNYGYTF.

This clonotype was seen at least ten times. This chain connects TRBV20-1 to TRBJ2-7; D gene uncertain. V was cut by 0 bases and J by 6 bases, with 24 bases left in between. The CDR3 totals 17 residues. CDR1 is DFQATT, CDR2 SNEGSKA, per germline (reference sequence). The CDR3 loop reads CSARDALETEVSAEQYF. CDR3 nucleotides: TGCAGTGCTAGAGATGCCCTAGAGACTGAGGTTTCGGCCGAGCAGTACTTC.

The sample holds a few counts of this clonotype. As DNA, the CDR3 is TGCAGCGTTGAAGCCCGGCGAAAGGGGGTCCAGAGCGAGCAGTACTTC. This codes for CSVEARRKGVQSEQYF. The chain is built from TRBV29-1 and TRBJ2-7, with a weak D call TRBD1 (6 bases). The V gene's germline CDR1 is SQVTM and CDR2 ANQGSEA. CDR3 length equals 16 residues. The ends were cut back, 1 base at V and 6 bases at J, with 22 bases in the middle.

This clonotype was seen repeatedly, ten times or more. CDR3 sequence (DNA): TGTGCCAGCAAACAGACAGGGGGAGGAAACACCATATATTTT. It translates to CASKQTGGGNTIYF. The chain has TRBV12-3 or TRBV12-4 and TRBJ1-3; 9 bases align to TRBD1. CDR3 size: 14 residues. V dropped 7 bases and J dropped 4; count of bases not matched to a gene: 5.

This clonotype has a count of ten or more. The rearrangement joins TRBV7-2 to TRBJ1-1, with unresolved D. The germline gives CDR1 SGHTA, CDR2 FQGNSA. Trimming left V 1 base short and J 7 bases short, with 7 bases between. The CDR3 length is 12 residues. The CDR3 reads CASSLVRGEAFF. As DNA, the CDR3 is TGTGCCAGCAGCTTAGTCAGAGGTGAAGCTTTCTTT.

This clonotype has just one count. J is TRBJ2-1 and V is TRBV11-2; 8 bases agree with TRBD2. The CDR3 covers 14 residues. Unmatched junction bases numbered 5, after V lost 1 base and J lost 9 bases. CDR1 is SGHAT, CDR2 FQNNGV, per germline. The CDR3 here is CASSLGYGRVEQFF. In DNA form, the CDR3 reads TGTGCCAGCAGCTTAGGATACGGGAGGGTTGAGCAGTTCTTC.

V usage is TRBV29-1 and J usage is TRBJ2-1, with 8 bases matching TRBD2. Germline trimming cut 5 bases from V and 2 bases from J; bases unmatched to any gene: 5. CDR3 length equals 14 residues. Germline CDR1 SQVTM, CDR2 ANQGSEA. CDR3 in DNA: TGCAGCGTTACTGGCGGGAGGACCTACAATGAGCAGTTCTTC. It yields the protein CSVTGGRTYNEQFF.

This clonotype was detected once. The gene calls are TRBV30 and TRBJ2-7; 9 nucleotides agree with TRBD1. The CDR3 runs to 13 residues. Germline lookup yields CDR1 GTSNPN and CDR2 SVGIG (reference sequence). V was clipped by 3 bases and J by 0 bases; unmatched bases: 0. In DNA, the CDR3 is TGTGCCTGGAGGACAGGGGGCTCCTACGAGCAGTACTTC. This gives the protein CAWRTGGSYEQYF.

This clonotype has a handful of counts. The chain joins TRBV24-1 to TRBJ2-7; 7 bases line up with TRBD1. The length of the CDR3 is 14 residues. Germline V gene lookup returns CDR1 KGHDR and CDR2 SFDVKD. Trimming took 6 bases from V and 3 from J; bases not matched to a gene: 7. DNA of the CDR3: TGTGCCACCAGTTCTGGCCGGGACAGCTACGAGCAGTACTTC. This codes for CATSSGRDSYEQYF.

The rearrangement uses TRBV12-3 or TRBV12-4 and TRBJ1-2; 10 bases align to TRBD1. The V gene end was trimmed by 6 bases and the J gene end by 9 bases; junction bases not matched to a gene: 7. CDR3 length equals 13 residues. The CDR3 DNA reads TGTGCCAGCAGGCCGGGACAGGGGAATCGCTACACCTTC. It yields the protein CASRPGQGNRYTF.

The CDR3 sequence is CASSEPTYQETQYF. In DNA form, the CDR3 reads TGCGCCAGCAGCGAGCCAACGTACCAAGAGACCCAGTACTTC. The genes are TRBV5-1 and TRBJ2-5; D is uncertain. Trimming cost V 4 bases and J 0 bases, with 10 bases left between them. CDR3 size: 14 residues. Germline V gene lookup returns CDR1 SGHRS and CDR2 YFSETQ. The full variable domain, with the rest looked up from reference TRBV5-1 and TRBJ2-5, is KAGVTQTPRYLIKTRGQQVTLSCSPISGHRSVSWYQQTPGQGLQFLFEYFSETQRNKGNFPGRFSGRQFSNSRSEMNVSTLELGDSALYLCASSEPTYQETQYFGPGTRLLVL.

The J gene is TRBJ1-1, the V gene TRBV5-1; 7 bases agree with TRBD1. Looked up from germline, CDR1 is SGHRS and CDR2 is YFSETQ. There are 14 residues in the CDR3. V shed 7 bases and J 0 bases; nucleotides not matched to a gene: 6. In DNA, the CDR3 is TGCGCCAGCCGTGGACAGGCAATGAACACTGAAGCTTTCTTT. Its translation: CASRGQAMNTEAFF. Full variable domain (remainder filled in from reference TRBV5-1 and TRBJ1-1): KAGVTQTPRYLIKTRGQQVTLSCSPISGHRSVSWYQQTPGQGLQFLFEYFSETQRNKGNFPGRFSGRQFSNSRSEMNVSTLELGDSALYLCASRGQAMNTEAFFGQGTRLTVV.

This clonotype appeared a few times. V gene TRBV20-1 combines with J gene TRBJ2-1, with 13 bases that match TRBD2. The V gene's germline CDR1 is DFQATT and CDR2 SNEGSKA (reference sequence). There are 14 residues in the CDR3. V gave up 6 bases and J gave up 7 bases; unmatched junction bases: 6. CDR3 sequence: CSASQGLAGNEQFF. The DNA of the CDR3 is TGCAGTGCATCTCAGGGACTAGCGGGGAATGAGCAGTTCTTC.

This clonotype was observed many times. This rearrangement joins TRBV7-8 to TRBJ2-7; maybe TRBD2 (6 bases). CDR1 and CDR2 from the germline V gene are SGHVS and FQNEAQ. The CDR3 totals 15 residues. The germline V and J ends were trimmed by 5 bases and 0 bases, with 14 bases remaining between them. CDR3 region: CASSLRAGHSYEQYF. CDR3 DNA: TGTGCCAGCAGCCTCCGAGCGGGCCACTCCTACGAGCAGTACTTC.

This clonotype appeared a few times. This sequence joins TRBV20-1 and TRBJ1-1; TRBD1 agrees at 11 bases. Losses at the gene ends were 5 bases for V and 5 bases for J; bases not matched to a gene: 7. Germline V gene lookup returns CDR1 DFQATT and CDR2 SNEGSKA (reference sequence). CDR3 length: 14 residues. CDR3 residues: CSAFWTGGRTEAFF. CDR3 nucleotide sequence: TGCAGTGCTTTTTGGACAGGGGGCAGGACTGAAGCTTTCTTT.

A few counts support this clonotype. The chain links TRBV25-1 to TRBJ1-5, with 7 nucleotides matching TRBD1. The CDR3 sequence is 13 residues long. The V gene end was trimmed by 3 bases and the J gene end by 10 bases; junction bases not matched to a gene: 6. Germline V gene sequence: CDR1 MGHDK, CDR2 SYGVNS. In DNA form, the CDR3 reads TGTGCCAGCAGTGAGTGGGACAGCTCTCCCCAGCATTTT. Translating it yields CASSEWDSSPQHF.

The table lists this clonotype with many counts. The chain recombines TRBV12-3 or TRBV12-4 with TRBJ2-2; D not resolved. Trimming pared 5 bases from V and 4 bases from J, leaving 8 bases between. The CDR3 spans 13 residues. CDR3 region: CASSPNPTGELFF. The CDR3 DNA sequence: TGTGCCAGCAGTCCCAACCCCACCGGGGAGCTGTTTTTT.

This clonotype was detected only a few times. The V gene is TRBV24-1, the J gene TRBJ2-3, with D perhaps given as TRBD1 or TRBD2 (5 bases each). Germline CDR1 is KGHDR and CDR2 is SFDVKD. V lost 3 bases to trimming and J lost 2 bases, with 17 bases between them. This CDR3 region has 17 residues. CDR3 bases: TGTGCCACCAGTGATCCTATCGGGACGGCGCTCACAGATACGCAGTATTTT. Its translation is CATSDPIGTALTDTQYF.

This clonotype has a handful of counts. The rearrangement joins TRBV12-3 or TRBV12-4 to TRBJ2-3; D unresolved. This CDR3 region has 14 residues. Trimming shortened V by 6 bases and J by 1 base, and 11 bases separated the two germline ends. The CDR3 bases are TGTGCCAGCAGCACTGATGGAGGCACAGATACGCAGTATTTT. Its translation is CASSTDGGTDTQYF.

This clonotype was seen a handful of times. The chain has TRBV20-1 and TRBJ1-6, with D hard to call. The V and J ends lost 4 bases and 3 bases respectively, with 10 bases between them. The CDR3 sequence is 14 residues long. Germline V lookup: CDR1 DFQATT, CDR2 SNEGSKA (reference sequence). This CDR3 is CSATQLDYNSPLHF. The CDR3 DNA sequence: TGCAGTGCTACCCAGCTAGACTATAATTCACCCCTCCACTTT.

This clonotype was counted between two and nine times. The CDR3 region is CSVELGLAGDQYKIDTQYF. CDR3 in DNA: TGCAGCGTTGAATTGGGACTAGCGGGAGATCAGTATAAAATAGATACGCAGTATTTT. The chain carries TRBV29-1 and TRBJ2-3; 14 nucleotides line up with TRBD2. This CDR3 has 19 amino acids. Looked up from germline, CDR1 is SQVTM and CDR2 is ANQGSEA. The V segment lost 2 bases and the J segment 5 bases; nucleotides outside the gene matches: 15.

In its sample, this clonotype was seen a few times. J is TRBJ1-2 and V is TRBV28; no reliable D call. Germline V gene lookup returns CDR1 MDHEN and CDR2 SYDVKM. The V gene lost 1 base and the J gene lost 0 bases, with 9 bases spanning the gap. There are 15 residues in the CDR3. The CDR3 region is CASSLYFSPNYGYTF. The CDR3 DNA sequence: TGTGCCAGCAGTTTATATTTCTCGCCTAACTATGGCTACACCTTC.

The rearrangement joins TRBV20-1 to TRBJ1-1, with TRBD1 matching 7 bases. Trimming removed 7 bases from V and 1 base from J; junction bases left unmatched: 6. Germline V gives CDR1 DFQATT, CDR2 SNEGSKA (reference sequence). This CDR3 is built from 13 residues. The CDR3 nucleotides read TGCAGTGGCCCGGGACAGTCGAACACTGAAGCTTTCTTT. Its translation: CSGPGQSNTEAFF.

The chain combines TRBV20-1 with TRBJ1-5; 9 bases are shared with TRBD1. V shed 0 bases, J shed 0 bases, and the junction held 6 bases outside the gene matches. Germline CDR1 is DFQATT and CDR2 is SNEGSKA (reference sequence). CDR3 size: 17 residues. CDR3 in amino acids: CSAREWRDRDSNQPQHF. As DNA, the CDR3 is TGCAGTGCTAGAGAATGGCGGGACAGGGATAGCAATCAGCCCCAGCATTTT.

This clonotype occurred a few times. The rearrangement uses TRBV29-1 and TRBJ2-2; D gene unclear. Germline V gene sequence: CDR1 SQVTM, CDR2 ANQGSEA. V was cut by 5 bases and J by 1 base, with 8 bases left in between. This CDR3 region has 13 residues. In DNA form, the CDR3 reads TGCAGCGTTTTGAGCCAGAACACCGGGGAGCTGTTTTTT. It is translated as CSVLSQNTGELFF.